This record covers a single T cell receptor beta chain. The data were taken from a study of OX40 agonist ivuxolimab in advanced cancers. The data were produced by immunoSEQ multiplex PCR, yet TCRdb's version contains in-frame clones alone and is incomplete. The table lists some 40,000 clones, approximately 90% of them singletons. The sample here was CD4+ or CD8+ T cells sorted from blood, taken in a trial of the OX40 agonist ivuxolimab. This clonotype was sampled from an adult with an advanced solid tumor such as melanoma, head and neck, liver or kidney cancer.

CDR3 bases: TGCGCCAGCAGCTTCAGCGGGATGAACACCGGGGAGCTGTTTTTT. Amino acids: CASSFSGMNTGELFF. The chain couples TRBV5-1 to TRBJ2-2; 7 nucleotides align to TRBD2. V shed 2 bases, J shed 1 base, and the junction held 2 bases outside the gene matches. CDR1 is SGHRS, CDR2 YFSETQ, per germline. The CDR3 is made up of 15 amino acids.